This is a list of T cell receptor beta chains from one sample in a study of blood T cell repertoires in COVID-19. Here immunoSEQ multiplex PCR was the method, and the copy in TCRdb shows in-frame clones only, minus some. Of 110,000 or so clones detected, around 64% appear once; the ten largest clones hold more than 1.5%. The sequenced material came from peripheral blood. Every receptor here comes from a middle-aged woman with acute or convalescent COVID-19. Each CDR3 is given with its conserved first and last residue. D genes are given only for firm matches. Rows may omit the clone size; those that give it use once, few, many or a size class.

TRBJ2-3 | TRBV7-2 | NA | NA | CASSLERSTDTQYF | TGTGCCAGCAGCTTAGAGCGGAGCACAGATACGCAGTATTTT
TRBJ2-2 | TRBV7-3 | many | TRBD2 | CASSLTSGTERGGELFF | TGTGCCAGCAGCTTAACATCAGGGACCGAGCGGGGCGGGGAGCTGTTTTTT
TRBJ1-1 | TRBV5-1 | many | NA | CASSRDGGSVNTEAFF | TGCGCCAGCAGCCGAGATGGGGGGAGTGTGAACACTGAAGCTTTCTTT
TRBJ2-4 | TRBV6-5 | once | TRBD1 | CASRQQGRQNIQYF | TGTGCCAGCAGACAACAGGGGCGACAAAACATTCAGTACTTC
TRBJ2-5 | TRBV18 | few | TRBD1 | CASSPPDRGGETQYF | TGTGCCAGCTCACCACCGGACAGGGGAGGCGAGACCCAGTACTTC
TRBJ1-6 | TRBV18 | NA | NA | CASSPRGRDTANSPLHF | TGTGCCAGCTCACCACGTGGGAGAGACACAGCAAATTCACCCCTCCACTTT
TRBJ2-7 | TRBV7-6 | few | TRBD2 | CASSPQTSGGSYEQYF | TGTGCCAGCAGCCCTCAGACTAGCGGGGGCTCCTACGAGCAGTACTTC
TRBJ2-4 | TRBV4-3 | NA | NA | CASSQDGSSAGRENIQYF | TGCGCCAGCAGCCAAGATGGGTCATCGGCGGGGCGAGAAAACATTCAGTACTTC
TRBJ2-7 | TRBV28 | NA | NA | CASQGTSYEQYF | TGTGCCAGCCAGGGGACCTCGTACGAGCAGTACTTC
TRBJ2-5 | TRBV11-2 | few | TRBD1 | CASSPMDRGEETQYF | TGTGCCAGCAGCCCTATGGACAGGGGGGAAGAGACCCAGTACTTC
TRBJ2-1 | TRBV30 | NA | NA | CAWSPGLYEQFF | TGTGCCTGGAGTCCGGGACTTTATGAGCAGTTCTTC
TRBJ1-5 | TRBV28 | NA | NA | CASRSQGTNQPQHF | TGTGCCAGCAGATCTCAGGGTACTAATCAGCCCCAGCATTTT
TRBJ2-7 | TRBV19 | few | TRBD2 | CASSKGLAMNEQYF | TGTGCCAGTAGTAAGGGACTAGCGATGAACGAGCAGTACTTC
TRBJ1-5 | TRBV6-2/TRBV6-3 | once | TRBD1 | CASSYYGQDRQPQHF | TGTGCCAGCAGTTACTACGGACAGGACCGCCAGCCCCAGCATTTT
TRBJ1-3 | TRBV3-1/TRBV3-2 | many | NA | CASSHEGANTIYF | TGTGCCAGCAGCCACGAGGGAGCCAACACCATATATTTT
TRBJ2-7 | TRBV6-5 | NA | NA | CASSYSGRVNEQYF | TGTGCCAGCAGTTACTCGGGGAGAGTGAACGAGCAGTACTTC
TRBJ2-3 | TRBV2 | NA | NA | CASSRLAENTDTQYF | TGTGCCAGCAGCAGATTAGCGGAGAACACAGATACGCAGTATTTT
TRBJ2-6 | TRBV19 | NA | NA | CASRKQDSGANVLTF | TGTGCCAGTAGAAAACAGGACTCTGGGGCCAACGTCCTGACTTTC
TRBJ2-3 | TRBV5-1 | NA | TRBD2 | CASRPAGGDTQYF | TGCGCCAGCAGGCCGGCCGGGGGGGATACGCAGTATTTT
TRBJ2-7 | TRBV6-2/TRBV6-3 | NA | TRBD1 | CASSYSKRDRATYEQYF | TGTGCCAGCAGTTACTCTAAGCGGGACAGGGCCACATACGAGCAGTACTTC
TRBJ2-5 | TRBV6-5 | NA | NA | CASSLTGETQYF | TGTGCCAGCAGCCTAACAGGGGAGACCCAGTACTTC
TRBJ2-2 | TRBV3-1/TRBV3-2 | many | TRBD1 | CASSQSQGVNTGELFF | TGTGCCAGCAGCCAATCCCAGGGGGTAAACACCGGGGAGCTGTTTTTT
TRBJ2-7 | TRBV30 | NA | NA | CAWSVKQSLEQYF | TGTGCCTGGAGTGTAAAACAGTCCCTCGAGCAGTACTTC
TRBJ2-7 | TRBV3-1/TRBV3-2 | NA | NA | CASSQFSYEQYF | TGTGCCAGCAGCCAATTCAGCTACGAGCAGTACTTC
TRBJ2-3 | TRBV19 | NA | NA | CASRREFADTQYF | TGTGCCAGTAGGAGGGAGTTCGCAGATACGCAGTATTTT
TRBJ1-1 | TRBV6-6 | NA | TRBD1 | CASYRQGKSEAFF | TGTGCCAGCTACCGACAGGGGAAATCTGAAGCTTTCTTT